This T cell receptor (beta chain) was found in a study of blood T cell repertoires in COVID-19. This clone was seen a single time. Assay used: immunoSEQ multiplex PCR; TCRdb lists only in-frame clones, some missing. The table includes approximately 250,000 clones, roughly 80% detected once. In germline, CDR1 is LGHDT, CDR2 YNNKEL (reference sequence). Between the trimmed V and J ends, which lost 4 bases and 0 bases, there was a span of 3 bases. The CDR3 totals 13 residues. The sample consisted of PBMCs or T cells enriched from blood (not recorded which). The source is a man aged 25 to 45 with acute COVID-19. This sequence joins TRBV3-1 (or the pseudogene TRBV3-2) and TRBJ2-2; the D is unclear. The CDR3 is CASSPPNTGELFF. The CDR3 nucleotides read TGTGCCAGCAGCCCTCCGAACACCGGGGAGCTGTTTTTT.